This is a list of T cell receptor beta chains from one sample in a study of T cell repertoires in aging, cancer and after chemotherapy. MiXCR was run by TCRdb on the multiplex PCR reads, yielding one entry per CDR3 protein. Counted here are about 11,000 distinct CDR3 sequences, 25% to 30% occurring once; the ten biggest clones make up around 1.8%. The sample was blood. The receptors originated from a human donor in good health. Each CDR3 is given with its conserved first and last residue. D genes are given only for firm matches. For some rows the clone size is stated as once, few or many, or as a class when expanded; others skip it.

V	D	J	size	DNA	CDR3
TRBV28	TRBD2	TRBJ2-6	few	TGTGCCAGCGAGGGAGGCGGGGGGTCTGGGGCCAACGTCCTGACTTTC	CASEGGGGSGANVLTF
TRBV6-5	.	TRBJ1-5	few	TGTGCCAGCAGACCCGACAGGAGAAATCAGCCCCAGCATTTT	CASRPDRRNQPQHF
TRBV28	TRBD2	TRBJ2-5	few	TGTGCCAGCAGTTGGGGAGGGAGCACGGCCCAAGAGACCCAGTACTTC	CASSWGGSTAQETQYF
TRBV30	TRBD1	TRBJ1-1	.	TGTGTCTGGACGACCGACAGGGGCACTGAAGCTTTCTTT	CVWTTDRGTEAFF
TRBV20-1	TRBD1	TRBJ1-1	.	TGCAGTGCTAGGTCAGACAGGGTTGAAAGTGAAGCTTTCTTT	CSARSDRVESEAFF
TRBV11-2	TRBD2	TRBJ2-1	few	TGTGCCAGCAGCTCGAGACGGGGGGAATCCTACAATGAGCAGTTCTTC	CASSSRRGESYNEQFF
TRBV19	TRBD2	TRBJ2-1	few	TGTGCCACCACGCCCGGCGGCGGGAGACGGAAAGAGCAGTTCTTC	CATTPGGGRRKEQFF
TRBV6-2/TRBV6-3	.	TRBJ1-6	.	TGTGCCAGCAGACCGGACGGGGGTTCACCCCTCCACTTT	CASRPDGGSPLHF
TRBV27	.	TRBJ2-1	few	TGTGCCAGCAGCTGGACAGACGGTTCATACAATGAGCAGTTCTTC	CASSWTDGSYNEQFF
TRBV6-5	TRBD2	TRBJ2-7	few	TGTGCCAGCAGTGCTTCGGGGGCCGGGAGGGAGGAGCAGTACTTC	CASSASGAGREEQYF
TRBV7-9	.	TRBJ1-2	.	TGTGCCAGCAGCCCGGACAATTATGGCTACACCTTC	CASSPDNYGYTF
TRBV6-1	.	TRBJ2-3	.	TGTGCCAGCAGTCTTGATGCCTCTCCAGTTACGCAGTATTTT	CASSLDASPVTQYF
TRBV19	TRBD2	TRBJ2-1	few	TGTGCCAGTATTCTCACTAGCGGGGGCCCGGCGAATGAGCAGTTCTTC	CASILTSGGPANEQFF
TRBV12-3/TRBV12-4	.	TRBJ1-2	medium-sized	TGTGCCAGCAGTTTAAGCAGCTATGGCTACACCTTC	CASSLSSYGYTF